The next 8 T cell receptor beta chains were all read from a single sample in a study of T cell responses to AZD1222 COVID-19 vaccine. This table comes from immunoSEQ multiplex PCR, and its TCRdb copy is limited to in-frame clones, with some not included. The table has about 150,000 clones, roughly nine tenths seen once. Specimen: peripheral blood, collected after recovery from COVID-19. Receptors originate from an adult who had recovered from COVID-19.

The chain combines TRBV6-5 with TRBJ1-1; tentatively, D is TRBD1 (5 bases). V lost 6 bases and J 6 bases, leaving 17 bases between the germline ends. In germline, CDR1 is MNHEY, CDR2 SVGAGI. This CDR3 is 14 amino acids long. Here the CDR3 DNA reads TGTGCCAGCAGCTTTGGAGGGGTCGTCGCTGAAGCTTTCTTT. Protein product: CASSFGGVVAEAFF.

This clone was seen a few times. The rearrangement uses TRBV15 and TRBJ2-7; D possibly corresponds to TRBD1 (6 bases). Germline loops: CDR1 LNHNV, CDR2 YYDKDF (reference sequence). V lost 5 bases and J 2 bases, leaving 16 bases between the germline ends. The CDR3 is 15 amino acids. CDR3 DNA: TGTGCCACCAGCGTAGGGACACCTCGGGCCTACGAGCAGTACTTC. It codes for CATSVGTPRAYEQYF.

DNA of the CDR3: TGTGCCAGCAGCCAAGAAGGGACAAATCTTAACTATGGCTACACCTTC. This translates into CASSQEGTNLNYGYTF. J is TRBJ1-2 and V is TRBV4-2; D is possibly TRBD1 (6 bases). There are 16 residues in the CDR3. Germline lookup yields CDR1 LGHNA and CDR2 YNFKEQ. V lost 0 bases and J lost 1, with 12 bases in between.

V and J are TRBV7-6 and TRBJ2-5, with D perhaps TRBD2 (5 bases). Trimming pared 6 bases from V and 1 base from J, leaving 15 bases between. This CDR3 contains 15 residues. Germline V gives CDR1 SGHVS, CDR2 FNYEAQ. The CDR3 protein is CASSQSRTSQETQYF. In DNA form, the CDR3 reads TGTGCCAGCAGTCAAAGCCGGACTTCCCAAGAGACCCAGTACTTC.

About this clone itself: One junction end does not reproduce the germline sequence, and a read error may be involved. CDR3 sequence reads: CAGSPSPGPPDTQYF. In nucleotides, the CDR3 is TGTGCCGGCAGTCCCTCGCCCGGGCCCCCAGATACGCAGTATTTT. The gene calls are TRBV27 and TRBJ2-3; D remains ambiguous. The germline V gene has CDR1 MNHEY and CDR2 SMNVEV (reference sequence). The CDR3 runs to 15 residues.

This chain joins TRBV6-1 and TRBJ2-7; 14 bases line up with TRBD2. The CDR3 is 17 residues long. Germline CDR1 MNHNS, CDR2 SASEGT. Trimming removed 4 bases from V and 1 base from J; junction bases left unmatched: 6. CDR3 sequence (DNA): TGTGCCAGCAGTGTGACTAGCGGGAGGGCCCGTTCCTACGAGCAGTACTTC. As protein: CASSVTSGRARSYEQYF.

CDR3 in DNA: TGCGCCAGCAGCCACCTAGCGGGGGGGCGGTTAGAGACCCAGTACTTC. Protein sequence: CASSHLAGGRLETQYF. J is TRBJ2-5 and V is TRBV4-3; 12 bases align to TRBD2. The CDR3 is 16 amino acids. Per the germline V gene, CDR1 is LGHNA and CDR2 is YSLEER. Losses at the gene ends were 3 bases for V and 4 bases for J; bases not matched to a gene: 6.

The rearrangement uses TRBV19 and TRBJ2-7; 7 nucleotides align to TRBD1. Germline V gene lookup returns CDR1 LNHDA and CDR2 SQIVND (reference sequence). The CDR3 runs to 14 residues. V lost 11 bases and J lost 3; bases outside the gene matches: 13. The CDR3 is CACAVGDSDYEQYF. DNA of the CDR3: TGTGCCTGCGCCGTAGGGGACAGCGACTACGAGCAGTACTTC. Together with reference TRBV19 and TRBJ2-7, the CDR3 gives the full variable domain: DGGITQSPKYLFRKEGQNVTLSCEQNLNHDAMYWYRQDPGQGLRLIYYSQIVNDFQKGDIAEGYSVSREKKESFPLTVTSAQKNPTAFYLCACAVGDSDYEQYFGPGTRLTVT.